Sequencing of this T cell receptor (beta chain) was carried out in a study of monozygotic twins with inflammatory bowel disease. From its re-call of the 5' RACE reads, TCRdb lists each CDR3 protein once, without DNA. This sample's clone table lists 200,000 to 250,000 distinct CDR3 sequences. Germline V gene lookup returns CDR1 DFQATT and CDR2 SNEGSKA (reference sequence). CDR3 size: 13 residues. The sequence derives from a human donor with ulcerative colitis or Crohn's disease, or a healthy co-twin of an affected twin (not recorded which). Input material: blood. The V and J genes are TRBV20-1 and TRBJ2-3; the D gene TCRdb calls, TRBD1, cannot be checked with no DNA. The CDR3 here is CSGRSGALDTQYF.